This T cell receptor (beta chain) was captured by sequencing in a study of blood T cell repertoires in COVID-19 (dated by TCRdb to 2018 to 2020). A note on the overall study: Samples covering the acute and convalescent phases of COVID-19 were provided by collaborators in the United States, Italy and Spain. The material from the prospective study consisted of cDNA or gDNA derived from T cells, B-cell-depleted T cells, or PBMCs. Subjects who had been exposed to COVID-19, were actively infected with it, or had recovered from it provided the deeply sampled blood TCRbeta repertoires that made up the dataset. A freely available public database, intended as a resource for researchers studying the immune response to SARS-CoV-2, is where the repertoires were released. The samples were drawn from two sources: the first 160 participants of the ongoing ImmuneRACE study, and fewer than 1,500 subjects contributed by 6 global collaborators. Sample metadata almost always included a de-identified subject ID, COVID-19 status, age in years and sex. Where available, HLA class I and class II types were taken from metadata supplied by the sample provider and were not determined by assay-based typing.

One collaborating source in Seattle enrolled patients while the patients were actively infected and followed the patients over time throughout the course of disease. The collaborating institutions used their own protocols to collect whole blood in K2EDTA tubes. Collaborator samples were shipped for TCRbeta analysis as frozen whole blood, isolated PBMCs, or DNA extracted from either sample type. Concerning this clone: Its cognate antigen has yet to be identified. Base qualities are not recorded, but no much larger clone differs from it by a single base.

TCRbeta CDR3 regions were amplified from genomic DNA by means of the immunoSEQ Assay, a bias-controlled multiplex PCR. Concerning the study's data processing: Within the assay, amplification of reference gene primers was used to estimate how many nucleated cells each sample contained. To quantify the absolute abundance of each unique TCRbeta CDR3 rearrangement, sequence reads were collapsed and filtered. For each sample, productive Simpson clonality was calculated as the square root of Simpson's diversity index across productive rearrangements. The clones in this table, taken by TCRdb from immuneACCESS, are in-frame only. Not every clone is retained; where verified, under half of the shortfall comes from an unresolved V gene, and the cause of the rest is unknown. V, J and clone size are those of that table, while D and trimming were read from the DNA. The table for this sample lists 400,000 to 450,000 clones; over 85% of them were counted only once. 0.75% to 0.85% of the sample rests with the top ten.

The germline V gene (reference sequence) provides CDR1 MNHEY and CDR2 SMNVEV. The CDR3, from cysteine to phenylalanine, totals 15 residues. Just CDR3 DNA is preserved here, 45 bases in frame from base 1. V drops 5 bases and J drops 2 bases, leaving 16 bases in between. Study-level results and caveats: How much clinical and demographic metadata was included differed by source and by participant, and the metadata was provided uncurated.

The TCR sequence derives from a man younger than 35 with COVID-19, enrolled during active disease. Material for sequencing was peripheral blood. In this chain, TRBV27 is recombined with TRBJ2-7; matching of 5 bases hints at TRBD2 as the D gene. The DNA sequence is TGTGCCAGCAGTCCGTGGGCGAGCGGAACCTACGAGCAGTACTTC. It specifies CASSPWASGTYEQYF.